This record concerns one T cell receptor beta chain sequence. Its antigen is not yet known. This may come from a read error, since a much larger clone is one base off. This record belongs to a study of T cell repertoires in cytomegalovirus infection (dated by TCRdb to between 2018 and 2021). As for the study more broadly: Because public TCR beta signatures pointed to carriage of CMV infection together with the matching HLA type, the HLA type of each donor mattered for the analysis. Points the paper makes about the study in general: In the ex vivo response, HLA-C-restricted CMV-specific TCR beta clonotypes were dominant, and in two of eight donors the single most frequent clonotype came from this HLA-C-restricted group. Cumulative frequency of public TCR beta family members discriminated carriers of CMV infection plus the relevant HLA type in this cohort and an independent approximately 400-donor cohort.

Sequencing used an Illumina HiSeq 1500. TCRdb ran its own pipeline on the public reads, namely fastp trimming at Q25 and MiXCR clone calling, and kept in-frame beta chains. When rows share a CDR3 protein, they turn into one entry using the most common DNA and genes. A total of approximately 500,000 distinct CDR3 sequences appear in this sample, 16% of them only once. The ten largest clones add up to 20% to 30% of the sample. CDR1 is given as MNHEY and CDR2 as SMNVEV, both from the germline V gene (reference sequence). From the cysteine up to the phenylalanine, the CDR3 has a length of 14 residues. The entry retains the CDR3 DNA only, 42 bases that are in frame from base 1.

The receptor comes from a human donor in good health (CMV status not recorded). Some clones in this sample may be carry-over from other donors' samples. Sequencing input: CD8+ T cells from PBMCs. Recombination joined TRBV27 with TRBJ2-1; the D gene assignment is ambiguous. The CDR3 region has the sequence CASSSTESYNELFF. The nucleotide sequence reads as follows: TGTGCCAGCAGTTCAACTGAATCCTACAATGAGCTGTTCTTC.